This T cell receptor (beta chain) is from a study of blood T cell repertoires in COVID-19. As for the study in general: Sample material is recorded as cDNA or gDNA derived from T cells, B-cell-depleted T cells, or PBMCs.

Generated by immunoSEQ multiplex PCR, the TCRdb table keeps only in-frame clones and is missing some. This repertoire shows roughly 350,000 clones, 85% found once; its top ten account for roughly 3.4%. This CDR3 contains 16 residues. Between the trimmed V and J ends, which lost 4 bases and 7 bases, there was a span of 22 bases. Germline CDR1 is SGHKS and CDR2 is YYEKEE (reference sequence). Sequences were obtained from peripheral blood. V usage is TRBV5-5 and J usage is TRBJ2-3; D perhaps matches TRBD1 (5 bases). The clonotype was recovered from a woman under 30 with acute or convalescent COVID-19. The CDR3 region has the DNA TGTGCCAGCAGCCTGATGGGGCAGGGAATACTCAATACGCAGTATTTT. Protein sequence: CASSLMGQGILNTQYF.